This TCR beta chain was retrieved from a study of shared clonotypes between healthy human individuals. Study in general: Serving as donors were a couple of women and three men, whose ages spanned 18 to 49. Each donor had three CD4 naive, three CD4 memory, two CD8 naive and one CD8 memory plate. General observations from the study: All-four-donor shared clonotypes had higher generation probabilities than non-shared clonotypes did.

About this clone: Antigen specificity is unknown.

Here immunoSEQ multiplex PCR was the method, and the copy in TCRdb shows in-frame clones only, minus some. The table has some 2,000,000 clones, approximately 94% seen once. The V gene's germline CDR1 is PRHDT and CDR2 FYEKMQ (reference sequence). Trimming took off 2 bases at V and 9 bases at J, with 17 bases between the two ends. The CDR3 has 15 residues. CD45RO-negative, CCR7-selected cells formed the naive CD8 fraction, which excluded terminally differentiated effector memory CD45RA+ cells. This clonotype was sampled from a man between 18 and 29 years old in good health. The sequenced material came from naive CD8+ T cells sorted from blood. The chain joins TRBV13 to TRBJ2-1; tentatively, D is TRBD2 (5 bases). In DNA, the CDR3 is TGTGCCAGCAGCTTATCGGGAATGAGCGCGCGTGAGCAGTTCTTC. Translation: CASSLSGMSAREQFF. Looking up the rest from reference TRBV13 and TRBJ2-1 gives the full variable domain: AAGVIQSPRHLIKEKRETATLKCYPIPRHDTVYWYQQGPGQDPQFLISFYEKMQSDKGSIPDRFSAQQFSDYHSELNMSSLELGDSALYFCASSLSGMSAREQFFGPGTRLTVL.